This is a list of T cell receptor beta chains from one sample in a study of blood T cell repertoires in COVID-19. Sequencing used immunoSEQ multiplex PCR; TCRdb keeps in-frame clones, though not all of them. This repertoire shows roughly 300,000 clones, roughly 89% found once; its top ten account for 1.8%. Sequenced: peripheral blood. Every receptor here comes from a woman in her 30s with COVID-19, enrolled during active disease. CDR3s include the opening cysteine and the closing phenylalanine or tryptophan. Fields, in order: clone size, J gene, D gene, V gene, CDR3 protein, CDR3 DNA. The D gene is left open where the match is weak. Clone size appears in some rows only: once, few, many, or a class for an expanded clone.

once TRBJ1-5 NA TRBV15 CATSGQFNQPQHF TGTGCCACCAGTGGACAGTTCAATCAGCCCCAGCATTTT
NA TRBJ2-3 NA TRBV7-9 CASSDFGNLTQYF TGTGCCAGCAGCGACTTCGGGAATCTTACGCAGTATTTT
few TRBJ2-1 TRBD2 TRBV4-2 CASSQDSGGAVYNEQFF TGTGCCAGCAGCCAAGATAGCGGGGGCGCCGTTTACAATGAGCAGTTCTTC
NA TRBJ1-5 NA TRBV19 CASSMGGSSPQHF TGTGCCAGTAGTATGGGGGGGTCCTCGCCCCAGCATTTT
once TRBJ1-2 NA TRBV7-9 CASSYEGGYTF TGTGCCAGCAGCTATGAGGGTGGCTACACCTTC
NA TRBJ2-5 TRBD2 TRBV5-1 CASSQEPSGIRQETQYF TGCGCCAGCAGCCAAGAACCTAGCGGGATCCGGCAAGAGACCCAGTACTTC
NA TRBJ1-6 NA TRBV19 CASIDRGSGNSPLHF TGTGCCAGTATTGATCGGGGGTCAGGGAATTCACCCCTCCACTTT
NA TRBJ1-1 TRBD1 TRBV19 CASSITRDRMTNTEAFF TGTGCCAGTAGTATAACCAGGGACAGGATGACGAACACTGAAGCTTTCTTT
NA TRBJ1-1 NA TRBV7-9 CASSLFGGVNTEAFF TGTGCCAGCAGCTTATTCGGGGGGGTGAACACTGAAGCTTTCTTT
NA TRBJ1-1 TRBD1 TRBV5-1 CASSFQTGTNTEAFF TGCGCCAGCAGCTTTCAGACAGGGACGAACACTGAAGCTTTCTTT
NA TRBJ2-3 TRBD1 TRBV7-9 CASSLRAGRGTDTQYF TGTGCCAGCAGCTTACGGGCGGGCAGGGGGACAGATACGCAGTATTTT
NA TRBJ2-5 NA TRBV7-9 CASSPMGGPETQYF TGTGCCAGCAGCCCTATGGGGGGTCCAGAGACCCAGTACTTC
NA TRBJ2-1 TRBD1 TRBV4-1 CASSQDRGDEQFF TGCGCCAGCAGCCAGGACAGGGGCGATGAGCAGTTCTTC
NA TRBJ2-3 NA TRBV2 CASSVNTDTQYF TGTGCCAGCAGTGTTAACACAGATACGCAGTATTTT
NA TRBJ1-2 TRBD1 TRBV25-1 CASSEDRGFNYGYTF TGTGCCAGCAGTGAGGACAGGGGGTTCAACTATGGCTACACCTTC
once TRBJ2-3 NA TRBV5-4 CASSLSTDTQYF TGTGCCAGCAGCCTTAGCACAGATACGCAGTATTTT
once TRBJ2-1 NA TRBV18 CASSPTMSGQNNEQFF TGTGCCAGCTCACCCACGATGTCAGGACAGAACAATGAGCAGTTCTTC
NA TRBJ2-2 NA TRBV18 CASSPGLSNTGELFF TGTGCCAGCTCACCGGGACTCTCGAACACCGGGGAGCTGTTTTTT
NA TRBJ1-3 NA TRBV5-4 CASSPGGGGNTIYF TGTGCCAGCAGCCCGGGGGGGGGCGGAAACACCATATATTTT
NA TRBJ2-5 NA TRBV7-2 CASSPGRGETQYF TGTGCCAGCAGCCCCGGTCGGGGTGAGACCCAGTACTTC
NA TRBJ1-1 TRBD1 TRBV7-2 CASSLRGTGGYTEAFF TGTGCCAGCAGCCTAAGAGGGACAGGGGGCTACACTGAAGCTTTCTTT
NA TRBJ1-1 NA TRBV6-2/TRBV6-3 CASSRTHEAFF TGTGCCAGCAGTAGGACACATGAAGCTTTCTTT
NA TRBJ1-4 NA TRBV6-1 CASSLNSPNEKLFF TGTGCCAGCAGTCTGAACTCCCCTAATGAAAAACTGTTTTTT
NA TRBJ1-3 NA TRBV20-1 CSASIDPSGNTIYF TGCAGTGCTAGTATAGATCCCTCTGGAAACACCATATATTTT
NA TRBJ1-5 TRBD1 TRBV19 CASSIDEGQGNQPQHF TGTGCCAGTAGTATAGATGAAGGACAGGGCAATCAGCCCCAGCATTTT
NA TRBJ1-1 TRBD1 TRBV4-2 CASSLTNQPTGAASEAFF TGTGCCAGCAGCCTTACTAATCAACCCACAGGGGCCGCTTCTGAAGCTTTCTTT
NA TRBJ2-3 TRBD1 TRBV7-9 CASSLGLLRDRGTDTQYF TGTGCCAGCAGCTTAGGGCTTTTACGGGACAGGGGCACAGATACGCAGTATTTT
NA TRBJ2-2 NA TRBV11-3 CASSHGTWAGSFGELFF TGTGCCAGCAGCCACGGGACTTGGGCGGGGAGTTTCGGGGAGCTGTTTTTT
NA TRBJ1-3 NA TRBV10-1 CASSEAPDYRGNTIYF TGCGCCAGCAGTGAAGCCCCTGACTATCGCGGAAACACCATATATTTT
NA TRBJ1-1 TRBD1 TRBV5-1 CASSFEGARTEAFF TGCGCCAGCAGCTTCGAGGGGGCTCGGACTGAAGCTTTCTTT
NA TRBJ2-4 TRBD2 TRBV25-1 CASGGLAGNIQYF TGTGCCAGCGGGGGACTAGCGGGAAACATTCAGTACTTC
NA TRBJ2-1 TRBD2 TRBV5-6 CASSPRAGGRVYEQFF TGTGCCAGCAGCCCTAGAGCGGGGGGTAGGGTATATGAGCAGTTCTTC